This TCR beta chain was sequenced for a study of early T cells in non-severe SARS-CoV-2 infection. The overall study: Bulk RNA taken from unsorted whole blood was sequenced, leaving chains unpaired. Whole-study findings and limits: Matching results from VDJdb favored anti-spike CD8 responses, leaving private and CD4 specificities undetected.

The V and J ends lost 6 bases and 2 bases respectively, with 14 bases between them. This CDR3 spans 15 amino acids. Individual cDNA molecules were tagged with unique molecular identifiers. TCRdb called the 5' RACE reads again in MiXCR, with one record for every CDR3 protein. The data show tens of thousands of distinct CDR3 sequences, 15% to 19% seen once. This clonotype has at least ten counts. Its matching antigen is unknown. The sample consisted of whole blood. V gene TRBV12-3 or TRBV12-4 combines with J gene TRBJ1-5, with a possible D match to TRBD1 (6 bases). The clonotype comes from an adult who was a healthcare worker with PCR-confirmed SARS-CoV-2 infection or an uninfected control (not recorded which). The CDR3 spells CASSLIGGRNQPQHF. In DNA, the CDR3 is TGTGCCAGCAGCCTAATCGGGGGGCGCAATCAGCCCCAGCATTTT.